This TCR beta chain was identified in a study of cytomegalovirus exposure and HLA in healthy donors. As for the study in general: Genotyping showed around 80% of over 350 donors falling in the Caucasian-associated ancestry cluster.

PCR used 60 Vbeta primers and 13 Jbeta primers. Profiled with immunoSEQ multiplex PCR; TCRdb holds only in-frame clones, not every one. The table lists about 95,000 clones, 78% of them singletons. J lost 5 bases, V lost 7 bases, and 7 bases had no gene match. Germline V lookup: CDR1 MNHEY, CDR2 SVGAGI. CDR3 length equals 15 residues. This clone was counted a few times. The antigen remains unidentified. Study results and caveats: The study listed some 160 cytomegalovirus-associated TCR beta chains. The later analysis indicated that the majority of CMV-associated TCR beta chains appeared HLA-restricted.

The chain combines TRBV6-5 with TRBJ2-2; TRBD1 aligns across 10 bases. The TCR originated in a woman aged 40-49 years in good health and CMV-seropositive. Specimen: PBMCs. Here the CDR3 reads CASKRQGAETGELFF. CDR3 coding DNA: TGTGCCAGCAAGAGACAGGGGGCTGAAACCGGGGAGCTGTTTTTT.